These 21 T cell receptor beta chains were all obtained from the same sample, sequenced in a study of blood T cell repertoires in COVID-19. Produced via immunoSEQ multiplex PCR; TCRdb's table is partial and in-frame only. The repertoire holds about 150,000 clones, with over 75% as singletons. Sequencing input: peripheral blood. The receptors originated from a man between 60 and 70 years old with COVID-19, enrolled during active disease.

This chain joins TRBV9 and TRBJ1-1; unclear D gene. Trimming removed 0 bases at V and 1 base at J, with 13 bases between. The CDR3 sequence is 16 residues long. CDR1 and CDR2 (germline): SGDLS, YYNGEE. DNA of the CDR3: TGTGCCAGCAGCGTAGAGGCGGGAAGAGGGAACACTGAAGCTTTCTTT. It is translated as CASSVEAGRGNTEAFF.

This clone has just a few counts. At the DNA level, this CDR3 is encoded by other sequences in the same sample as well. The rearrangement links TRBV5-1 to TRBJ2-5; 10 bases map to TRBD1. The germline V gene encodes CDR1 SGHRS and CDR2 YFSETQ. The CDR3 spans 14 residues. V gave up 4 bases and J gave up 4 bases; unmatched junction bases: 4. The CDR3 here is CASSLGQGGETQYF. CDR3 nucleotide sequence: TGCGCCAGCAGCCTAGGACAGGGGGGAGAGACCCAGTACTTC.

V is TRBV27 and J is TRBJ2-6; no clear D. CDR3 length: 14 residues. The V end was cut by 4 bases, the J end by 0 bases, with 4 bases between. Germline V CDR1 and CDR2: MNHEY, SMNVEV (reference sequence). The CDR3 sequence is CASSSSSGANVLTF. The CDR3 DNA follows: TGTGCCAGCAGTTCTAGCTCTGGGGCCAACGTCCTGACTTTC.

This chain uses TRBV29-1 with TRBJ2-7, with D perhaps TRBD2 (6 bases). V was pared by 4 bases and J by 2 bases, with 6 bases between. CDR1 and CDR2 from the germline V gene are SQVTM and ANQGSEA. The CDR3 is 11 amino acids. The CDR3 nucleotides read TGCAGCGTTGGGGAGGCCTACGAGCAGTACTTC. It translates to CSVGEAYEQYF.

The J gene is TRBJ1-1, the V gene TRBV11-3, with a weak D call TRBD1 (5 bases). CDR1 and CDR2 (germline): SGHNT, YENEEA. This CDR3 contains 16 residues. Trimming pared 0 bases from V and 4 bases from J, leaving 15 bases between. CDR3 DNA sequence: TGTGCCAGCAGCTTAGAGGGAGGAAGGGGAGGCACTGAAGCTTTCTTT. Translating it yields CASSLEGGRGGTEAFF.

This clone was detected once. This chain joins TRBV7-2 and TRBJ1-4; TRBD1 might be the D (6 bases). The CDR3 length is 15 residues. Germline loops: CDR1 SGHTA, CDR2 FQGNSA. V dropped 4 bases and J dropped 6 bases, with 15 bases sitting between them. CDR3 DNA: TGTGCCAGCAGCTATCCAGGGGCGGTAGATGAAAAACTGTTTTTT. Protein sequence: CASSYPGAVDEKLFF.

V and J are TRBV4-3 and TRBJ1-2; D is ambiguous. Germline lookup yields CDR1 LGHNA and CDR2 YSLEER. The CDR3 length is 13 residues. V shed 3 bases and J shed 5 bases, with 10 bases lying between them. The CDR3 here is CASSQTAGYGYTF. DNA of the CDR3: TGCGCCAGCAGCCAGACCGCGGGGTATGGCTACACCTTC.

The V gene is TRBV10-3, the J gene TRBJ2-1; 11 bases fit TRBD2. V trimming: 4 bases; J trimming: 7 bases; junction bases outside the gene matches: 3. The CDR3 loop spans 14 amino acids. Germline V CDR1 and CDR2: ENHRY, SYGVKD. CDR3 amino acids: CAISASGRTNEQFF. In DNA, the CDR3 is TGTGCCATCAGTGCTAGCGGGAGGACGAATGAGCAGTTCTTC.

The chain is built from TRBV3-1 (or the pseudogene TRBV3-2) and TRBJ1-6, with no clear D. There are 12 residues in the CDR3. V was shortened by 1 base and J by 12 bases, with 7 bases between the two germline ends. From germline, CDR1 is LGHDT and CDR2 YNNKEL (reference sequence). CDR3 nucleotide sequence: TGTGCCAGCAGCCAAGGTACCAGACCCCTCCACTTT. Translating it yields CASSQGTRPLHF.

The CDR3 DNA reads TGCGCCATCGGACTAGCGAACACCGGGGAGCTGTTTTTT. Amino acids: CAIGLANTGELFF. V usage is TRBV10-1 and J usage is TRBJ2-2; 7 bases line up with TRBD2. This CDR3 is built from 13 residues. Trimming removed 10 bases from V and 0 bases from J; junction bases left unmatched: 2. Germline V lookup: CDR1 WNHNN, CDR2 SYGVQD (reference sequence).

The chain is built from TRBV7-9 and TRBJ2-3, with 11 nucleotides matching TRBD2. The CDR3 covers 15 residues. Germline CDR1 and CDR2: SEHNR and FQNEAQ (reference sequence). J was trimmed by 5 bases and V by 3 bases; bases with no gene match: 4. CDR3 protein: CASSFSGGAQDTQYF. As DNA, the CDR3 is TGTGCCAGCAGCTTTAGCGGGGGGGCCCAAGATACGCAGTATTTT.

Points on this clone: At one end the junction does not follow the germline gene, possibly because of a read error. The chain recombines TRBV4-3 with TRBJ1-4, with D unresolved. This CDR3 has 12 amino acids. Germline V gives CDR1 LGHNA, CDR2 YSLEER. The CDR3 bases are TGCGCCAGCAGCCAAGAAAGCCGCCGACTCTATTTT. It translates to CASSQESRRLYF.

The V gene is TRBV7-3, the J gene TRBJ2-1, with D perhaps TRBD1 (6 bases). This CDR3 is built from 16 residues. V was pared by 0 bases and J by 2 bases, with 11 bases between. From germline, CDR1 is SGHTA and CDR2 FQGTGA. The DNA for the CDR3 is TGTGCCAGCAGCTTAACTCCAGGGGTCACCTACAATGAGCAGTTCTTC. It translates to CASSLTPGVTYNEQFF.

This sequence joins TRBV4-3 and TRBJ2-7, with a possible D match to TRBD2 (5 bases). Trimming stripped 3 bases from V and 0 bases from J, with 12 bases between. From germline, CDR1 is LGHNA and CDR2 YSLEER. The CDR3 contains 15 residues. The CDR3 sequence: CASSQLTGYSYEQYF. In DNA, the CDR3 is TGCGCCAGCAGCCAGCTAACGGGATACTCCTACGAGCAGTACTTC.

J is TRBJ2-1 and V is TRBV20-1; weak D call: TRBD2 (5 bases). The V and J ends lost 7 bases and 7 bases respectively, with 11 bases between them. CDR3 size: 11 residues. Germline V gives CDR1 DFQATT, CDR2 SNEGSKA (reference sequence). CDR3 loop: CSERSGNEQFF. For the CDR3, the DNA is TGCAGTGAGCGGTCTGGGAATGAGCAGTTCTTC.

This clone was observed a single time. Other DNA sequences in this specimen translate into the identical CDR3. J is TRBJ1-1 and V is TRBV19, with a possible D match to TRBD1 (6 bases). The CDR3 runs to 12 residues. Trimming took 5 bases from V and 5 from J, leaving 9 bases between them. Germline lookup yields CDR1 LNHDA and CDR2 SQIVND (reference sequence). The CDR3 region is CASSEQGTEAFF. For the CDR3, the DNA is TGTGCCAGTAGTGAACAGGGTACTGAAGCTTTCTTT.

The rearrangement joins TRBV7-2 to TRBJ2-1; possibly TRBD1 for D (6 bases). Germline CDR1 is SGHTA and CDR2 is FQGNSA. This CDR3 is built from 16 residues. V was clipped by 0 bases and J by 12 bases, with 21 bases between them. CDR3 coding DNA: TGTGCCAGCAGCTTAGCCAGTTCGGGTAGGGGGAGAAGGCAGTTCTTC. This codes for CASSLASSGRGRRQFF. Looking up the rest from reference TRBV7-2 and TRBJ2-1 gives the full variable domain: GAGVSQSPSNKVTEKGKDVELRCDPISGHTALYWYRQSLGQGLEFLIYFQGNSAPDKSGLPSDRFSAERTGGSVSTLTIQRTQQEDSAVYLCASSLASSGRGRRQFFGPGTRLTVL.

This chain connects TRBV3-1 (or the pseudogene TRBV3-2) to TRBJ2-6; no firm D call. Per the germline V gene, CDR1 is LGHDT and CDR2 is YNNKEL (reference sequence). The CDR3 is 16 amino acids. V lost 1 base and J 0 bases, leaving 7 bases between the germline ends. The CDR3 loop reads CASSQVRSSGANVLTF. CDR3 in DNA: TGTGCCAGCAGCCAAGTGAGGAGCTCTGGGGCCAACGTCCTGACTTTC.

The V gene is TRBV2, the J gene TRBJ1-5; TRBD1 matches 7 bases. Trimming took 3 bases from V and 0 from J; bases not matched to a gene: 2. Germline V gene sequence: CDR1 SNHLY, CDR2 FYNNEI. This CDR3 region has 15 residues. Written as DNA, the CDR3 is TGTGCCAGCAGTGACCAGGGGGTTAGCAATCAGCCCCAGCATTTT. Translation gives CASSDQGVSNQPQHF.

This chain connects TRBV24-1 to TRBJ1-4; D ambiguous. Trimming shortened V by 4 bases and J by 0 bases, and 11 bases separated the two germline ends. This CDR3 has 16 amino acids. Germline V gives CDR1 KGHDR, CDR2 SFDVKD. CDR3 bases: TGTGCCACCAGTGACCCGCGAAGCGCAACTAATGAAAAACTGTTTTTT. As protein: CATSDPRSATNEKLFF.

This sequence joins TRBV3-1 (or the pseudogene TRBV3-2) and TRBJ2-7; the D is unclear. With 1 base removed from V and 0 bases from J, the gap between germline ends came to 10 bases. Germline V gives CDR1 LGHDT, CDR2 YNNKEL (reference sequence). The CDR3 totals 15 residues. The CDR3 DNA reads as TGTGCCAGCAGCCAAGTCGTCCACAGCTCCTACGAGCAGTACTTC. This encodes CASSQVVHSSYEQYF.